Below are 17 T cell receptor beta chains sequenced from a single sample in a study of T-cell memory formation after mild COVID-19. TCRdb independently ran MiXCR on the 5' RACE reads; one entry per CDR3 protein. The repertoire holds approximately 60,000 distinct CDR3 sequences, with about a tenth as singletons. Sequenced sample: PBMCs or a T cell subset sorted from them (not recorded which). All receptors derive from a man aged 18 to 30 who had mild COVID-19 (a few samples of this study predate the infection). Cell type and time point are not known.

The J gene is TRBJ2-7, the V gene TRBV6-1, with a weak D call TRBD1 (6 bases). V shed 2 bases and J shed 9 bases, with 14 bases lying between them. The CDR3 runs 13 residues. Germline assignment: CDR1 MNHNS and CDR2 SASEGT. The CDR3 spells CASSENRAVGQYV. Written as DNA, the CDR3 is TGTGCCAGCAGTGAAAACAGGGCAGTCGGGCAGTACGTC.

This chain joins TRBV5-1 and TRBJ2-2, with TRBD1 matching 10 bases. Germline loops: CDR1 SGHRS, CDR2 YFSETQ. The length of the CDR3 is 15 residues. The V and J ends lost 4 bases and 4 bases, in that order; junction bases with no gene match: 4. The CDR3 DNA follows: TGCGCCAGCAGCGACGGGACAGGGGTCACCGGGGAGCTGTTTTTT. Translating it yields CASSDGTGVTGELFF. The whole variable domain, filled in from reference TRBV5-1 and TRBJ2-2, reads KAGVTQTPRYLIKTRGQQVTLSCSPISGHRSVSWYQQTPGQGLQFLFEYFSETQRNKGNFPGRFSGRQFSNSRSEMNVSTLELGDSALYLCASSDGTGVTGELFFGEGSRLTVL.

This clonotype was seen ten or more times. V gene TRBV4-2 combines with J gene TRBJ2-3; weak D call: TRBD1 (8 bases). The CDR3 is 18 residues long. The germline CDR1 and CDR2 sequences are LGHNA and YNFKEQ. Trimming stripped 3 bases from V and 1 base from J, with 20 bases between. The CDR3 region is CASSHVSQGGPGTDTQYF. The DNA for the CDR3 is TGTGCCAGCAGCCATGTTTCACAGGGGGGGCCGGGCACAGATACGCAGTATTTT.

This clonotype has a handful of counts. V usage is TRBV10-3 and J usage is TRBJ2-6; D gene unclear. Germline V gene lookup returns CDR1 ENHRY and CDR2 SYGVKD. The CDR3 has 16 amino acids. V lost 0 bases, J lost 0 bases, and 6 bases lay in between. CDR3 DNA: TGTGCCATCAGTGAGTCCCAGAACTCTGGGGCCAACGTCCTGACTTTC. Translation: CAISESQNSGANVLTF.

This clonotype was seen many times. This chain links TRBV4-1 with TRBJ2-7, with D unresolved. Germline lookup yields CDR1 MGHRA and CDR2 YSYEKL. V was cut by 0 bases and J by 3 bases, with 12 bases left in between. This CDR3 region has 15 residues. Here the CDR3 reads CASSQEGTNVYEQYV. In DNA, the CDR3 is TGCGCCAGCAGCCAAGAAGGAACAAACGTCTACGAGCAGTACGTC.

V is TRBV7-2 and J is TRBJ2-7, with D hard to call. Germline CDR1 is SGHTA and CDR2 is FQGNSA. The V and J ends lost 1 base and 9 bases respectively, with 13 bases between them. The CDR3 runs 13 residues. The chain's CDR3 is CASSLESSGPQYF. The CDR3 region has the DNA TGTGCCAGCAGCTTAGAATCGTCGGGCCCGCAGTACTTC.

This clonotype was detected only a few times. V is TRBV12-3 or TRBV12-4 and J is TRBJ2-5; 8 bases are a match to TRBD2. V was pared by 7 bases and J by 5 bases, with 6 bases of the junction left unmatched. CDR3 size: 13 residues. This chain's CDR3 is CASTPRGVETQYF. DNA of the CDR3: TGTGCCAGCACCCCGCGGGGGGTCGAGACCCAGTACTTC.

This chain links TRBV7-2 with TRBJ1-5, with D hard to call. V lost 1 base, J lost 4 bases, and 8 bases lay in between. The CDR3 has 14 amino acids. Germline V gene lookup returns CDR1 SGHTA and CDR2 FQGNSA. As DNA, the CDR3 is TGTGCCAGCAGCTTAGATCGTAGGAATCAGCCCCAGCATTTT. It translates to CASSLDRRNQPQHF.

This clonotype appeared many times. This chain links TRBV20-1 with TRBJ2-3; 12 nucleotides agree with TRBD2. CDR1 and CDR2 (germline): DFQATT, SNEGSKA (reference sequence). The junction had 14 bases not matched to a gene; V was cut back by 6 bases and J by 4 bases. The CDR3 is made up of 17 amino acids. The CDR3 DNA follows: TGCAGTGCCGAAGTACCCCTAGCGGGGGGGCCCGCAGATACGCAGTATTTT. Protein sequence: CSAEVPLAGGPADTQYF.

This clonotype occurred many times. The V gene is TRBV6-6, the J gene TRBJ2-3; tentatively, D is TRBD2 (6 bases). Trimming took off 5 bases at V and 1 base at J, with 10 bases between the two ends. Germline CDR1 reads MNHNY; CDR2 reads SVGAGI (reference sequence). CDR3 length: 14 amino acids. The CDR3: CASSQPGGTDTQYF. In DNA form, the CDR3 reads TGTGCCAGCAGTCAACCGGGGGGCACAGATACGCAGTATTTT.

The chain has TRBV20-1 and TRBJ2-7, with 8 bases lining up with TRBD1. V lost 6 bases to trimming and J lost 0 bases; unmatched junction nucleotides: 7. Germline CDR1 is DFQATT and CDR2 is SNEGSKA (reference sequence). This CDR3 has 14 amino acids. The CDR3 DNA follows: TGCAGTGCGACCGACGGGACAGGCTCCTACGAGCAGTACTTC. Its protein is CSATDGTGSYEQYF.

The chain joins TRBV5-1 to TRBJ1-2; a weak D match, TRBD1 (6 bases). The CDR3 length is 14 residues. Trimming removed 4 bases from V and 2 bases from J, with 12 bases in between. Germline CDR1 is SGHRS and CDR2 is YFSETQ. The CDR3 DNA follows: TGCGCCAGCAGCCGGGACACTTTAAACTATGGCTACACCTTC. It yields the protein CASSRDTLNYGYTF.

For the CDR3, the DNA is TGTGCCAGCGAGGGAGCGAACAAAAACATTCAGTACTTC. It is translated as CASEGANKNIQYF. This sequence joins TRBV7-9 and TRBJ2-4, with a possible D match to TRBD2 (5 bases). This CDR3 has 13 residues. Germline-derived CDR1 and CDR2 are SEHNR and FQNEAQ (reference sequence). Trimming stripped 8 bases from V and 3 bases from J, with 11 bases between.

As for this clonotype: The junction departs from the called germline gene at one end, perhaps through a read error. This chain connects TRBV7-2 to TRBJ1-1, with D unclear. Per germline, CDR1 SGHTA and CDR2 FQGNSA. The CDR3 extends over 15 amino acids. Here the CDR3 DNA reads TGTGCCAGCAGCCCCAACTGGGGTTTGAATACTGAAGCTTTCTTT. Protein sequence: CASSPNWGLNTEAFF.

This clonotype was recorded many times. The gene calls are TRBV5-1 and TRBJ1-5; 8 bases line up with TRBD1. The CDR3 extends over 15 amino acids. Losses at the gene ends were 4 bases for V and 4 bases for J; bases not matched to a gene: 7. CDR1 SGHRS and CDR2 YFSETQ come from the germline V gene. The CDR3 loop reads CASSASGGRNQPQHF. The DNA for the CDR3 is TGCGCCAGCAGCGCGTCAGGGGGCCGGAATCAGCCCCAGCATTTT. The complete variable domain, with remaining parts taken from reference TRBV5-1 and TRBJ1-5, reads KAGVTQTPRYLIKTRGQQVTLSCSPISGHRSVSWYQQTPGQGLQFLFEYFSETQRNKGNFPGRFSGRQFSNSRSEMNVSTLELGDSALYLCASSASGGRNQPQHFGDGTRLSIL.

This clonotype occurred many times. V usage is TRBV9 and J usage is TRBJ2-5; 9 bases are a match to TRBD2. The trim removed 3 bases at V and 7 bases at J, leaving 4 bases unmatched. The CDR3 loop spans 13 amino acids. The V gene's germline CDR1 is SGDLS and CDR2 YYNGEE. The CDR3 protein is CASSEGLAVTQYF. The DNA for the CDR3 is TGTGCCAGCAGCGAGGGACTAGCCGTGACCCAGTACTTC.

V and J are TRBV29-1 and TRBJ2-7, with D possibly being TRBD2 (6 bases). Germline values: CDR1 SQVTM, CDR2 ANQGSEA. Trimming took off 2 bases at V and 7 bases at J, with 18 bases between the two ends. The CDR3 is 14 residues long. CDR3 bases: TGCAGCGTTGAACCTAGGGGAGGAAGGTTGGAGCAGTACTTC. This codes for CSVEPRGGRLEQYF.